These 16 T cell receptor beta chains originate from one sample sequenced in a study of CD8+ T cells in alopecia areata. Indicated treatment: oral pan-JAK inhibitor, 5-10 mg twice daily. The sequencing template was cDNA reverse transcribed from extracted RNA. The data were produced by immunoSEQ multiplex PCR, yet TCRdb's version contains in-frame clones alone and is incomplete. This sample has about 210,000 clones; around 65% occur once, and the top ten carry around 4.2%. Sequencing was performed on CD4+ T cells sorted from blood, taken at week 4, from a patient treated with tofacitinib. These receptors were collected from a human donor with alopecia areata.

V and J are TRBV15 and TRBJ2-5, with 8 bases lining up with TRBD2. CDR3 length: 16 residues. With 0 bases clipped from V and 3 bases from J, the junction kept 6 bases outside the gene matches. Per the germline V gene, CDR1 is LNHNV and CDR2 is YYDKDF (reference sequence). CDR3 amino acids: CATSRDRTSWEETQYF. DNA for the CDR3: TGTGCCACCAGCAGAGATCGGACTAGCTGGGAAGAGACCCAGTACTTC.

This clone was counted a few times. CDR3 in amino acids: CASSSGTKYTDTQYF. DNA of the CDR3: TGTGCCAGCAGCTCCGGGACTAAGTACACAGATACGCAGTATTTT. The rearrangement joins TRBV13 to TRBJ2-3; 7 bases agree with TRBD2. V was clipped by 4 bases and J by 2 bases; unmatched bases: 6. Germline V gene sequence: CDR1 PRHDT, CDR2 FYEKMQ (reference sequence). The CDR3 loop spans 15 amino acids.

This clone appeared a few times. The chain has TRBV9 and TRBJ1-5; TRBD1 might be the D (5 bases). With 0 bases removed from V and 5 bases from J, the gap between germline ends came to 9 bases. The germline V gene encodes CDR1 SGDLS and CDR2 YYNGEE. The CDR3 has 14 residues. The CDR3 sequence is CASSVEQEDQPQHF. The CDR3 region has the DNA TGTGCCAGCAGCGTAGAACAGGAGGATCAGCCCCAGCATTTT.

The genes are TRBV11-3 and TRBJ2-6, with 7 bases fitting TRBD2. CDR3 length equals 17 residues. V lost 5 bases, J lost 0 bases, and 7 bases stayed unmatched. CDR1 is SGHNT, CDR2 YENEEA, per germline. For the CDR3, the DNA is TGTGCCAGCAGCCCCGTAGCGGGCCGCTCTGGGGCCAACGTCCTGACTTTC. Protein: CASSPVAGRSGANVLTF.

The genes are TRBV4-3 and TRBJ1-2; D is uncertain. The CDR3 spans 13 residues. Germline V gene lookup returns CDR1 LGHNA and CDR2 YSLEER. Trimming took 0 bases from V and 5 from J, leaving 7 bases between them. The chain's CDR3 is CASSQEAAYGYTF. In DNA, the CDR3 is TGCGCCAGCAGCCAAGAGGCGGCTTATGGCTACACCTTC.

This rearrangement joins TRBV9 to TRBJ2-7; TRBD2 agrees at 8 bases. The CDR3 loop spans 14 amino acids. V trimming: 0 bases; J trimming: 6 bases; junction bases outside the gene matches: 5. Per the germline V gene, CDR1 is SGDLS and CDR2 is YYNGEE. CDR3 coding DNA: TGTGCCAGCAGCGTAGCTCAACGGGGGGGCGAGCAGTACTTC. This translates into CASSVAQRGGEQYF.

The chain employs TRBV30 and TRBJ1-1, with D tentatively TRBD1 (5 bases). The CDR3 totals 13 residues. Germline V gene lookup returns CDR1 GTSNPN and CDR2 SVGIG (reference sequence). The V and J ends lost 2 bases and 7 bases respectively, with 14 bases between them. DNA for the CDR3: TGTGCCTGGAGTTATCCAGGGTGGGATGAAGCTTTCTTT. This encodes CAWSYPGWDEAFF.

CDR3 residues: CAWNSGTYGYTF. The CDR3, as DNA: TGTGCCTGGAACTCCGGGACCTATGGCTACACCTTC. This rearrangement joins TRBV30 to TRBJ1-2; a weak D match, TRBD1 (5 bases). CDR3 length: 12 amino acids. V gave up 4 bases and J gave up 4 bases, with 10 bases separating them. Germline CDR1 GTSNPN, CDR2 SVGIG (reference sequence).

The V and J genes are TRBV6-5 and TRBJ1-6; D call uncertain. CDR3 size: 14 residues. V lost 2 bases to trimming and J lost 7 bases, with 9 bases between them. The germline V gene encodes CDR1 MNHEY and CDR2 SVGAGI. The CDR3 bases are TGTGCCAGCAGTTACGTGTCGGAGAATTCACCCCTCCACTTT. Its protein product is CASSYVSENSPLHF.

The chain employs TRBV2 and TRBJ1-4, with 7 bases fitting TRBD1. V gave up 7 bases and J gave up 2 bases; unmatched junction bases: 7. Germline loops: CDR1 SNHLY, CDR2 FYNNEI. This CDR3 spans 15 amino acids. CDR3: CASTGQEVTNEKLFF. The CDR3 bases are TGTGCCAGCACCGGACAGGAGGTCACTAATGAAAAACTGTTTTTT.

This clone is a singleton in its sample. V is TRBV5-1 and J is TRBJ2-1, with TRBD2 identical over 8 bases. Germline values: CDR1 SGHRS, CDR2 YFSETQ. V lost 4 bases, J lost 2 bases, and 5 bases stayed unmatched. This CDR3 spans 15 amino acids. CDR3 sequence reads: CASSDSGGPYNEQFF. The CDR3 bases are TGCGCCAGCAGCGACAGCGGGGGCCCCTACAATGAGCAGTTCTTC.

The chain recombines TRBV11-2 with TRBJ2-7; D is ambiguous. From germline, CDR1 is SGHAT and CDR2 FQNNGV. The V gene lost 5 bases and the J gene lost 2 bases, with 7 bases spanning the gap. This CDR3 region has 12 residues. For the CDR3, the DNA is TGTGCCAGCAGCCCCCCAGCCTACGAGCAGTACTTC. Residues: CASSPPAYEQYF.

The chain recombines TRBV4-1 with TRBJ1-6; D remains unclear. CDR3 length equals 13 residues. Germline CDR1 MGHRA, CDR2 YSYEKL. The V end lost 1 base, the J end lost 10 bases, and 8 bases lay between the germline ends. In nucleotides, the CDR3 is TGCGCCAGCAGCCAAGCGGGGAAGTCACCCCTCCACTTT. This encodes CASSQAGKSPLHF.

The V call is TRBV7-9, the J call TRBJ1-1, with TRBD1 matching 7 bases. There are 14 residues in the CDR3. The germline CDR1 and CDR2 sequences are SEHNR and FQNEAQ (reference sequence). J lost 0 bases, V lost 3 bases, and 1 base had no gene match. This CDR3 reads CASSFTGVNTEAFF. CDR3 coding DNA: TGTGCCAGCAGCTTCACAGGGGTGAACACTGAAGCTTTCTTT.

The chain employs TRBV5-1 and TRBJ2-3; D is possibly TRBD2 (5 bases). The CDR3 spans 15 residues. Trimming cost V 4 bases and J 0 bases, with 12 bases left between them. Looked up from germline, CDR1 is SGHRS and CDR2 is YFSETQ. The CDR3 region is CASSITRPSTDTQYF. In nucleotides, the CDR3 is TGCGCCAGCAGCATAACTAGGCCGAGCACAGATACGCAGTATTTT.

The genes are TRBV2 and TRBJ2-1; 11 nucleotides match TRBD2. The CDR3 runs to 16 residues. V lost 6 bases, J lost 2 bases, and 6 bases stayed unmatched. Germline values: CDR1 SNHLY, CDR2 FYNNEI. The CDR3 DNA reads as TGTGCCAGCAGAGCTCTGACTAGCGGGACCTACAATGAGCAGTTCTTC. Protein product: CASRALTSGTYNEQFF.